This T cell receptor (beta chain) appears in the sequencing data of a study of blood T cell repertoires in COVID-19. In the study overall: Acute and convalescent COVID-19 specimens originated in the United States, Italy and Spain. Nucleic acid was either cDNA or gDNA, and it came from T cells, B-cell-depleted T cells, or PBMCs.

This clone turned up a few times. There are 15 residues in the CDR3. In germline, CDR1 is SEHNR, CDR2 FQNEAQ (reference sequence). Trimming removed 3 bases from V and 5 bases from J; junction bases left unmatched: 9. Methods used by the authors: Amplification of reference gene primers was used by the study to estimate nucleated cell counts. The table came from immunoSEQ multiplex PCR; TCRdb's copy has only in-frame clones and leaves some out. The DNA gave D and trimming, while V, J and clone size come from that table. The data contain 52,000 or so clones, about 89% of them singletons. Specimen: peripheral blood. The chain recombines TRBV7-9 with TRBJ2-7; 8 bases line up with TRBD1. The origin of this receptor is a human donor in a cohort sampled during active COVID-19. The CDR3 region has the DNA TGTGCCAGCAGCTTTTGGACAGGGCGGGCGGACGAGCAGTACGTC. The encoded protein is CASSFWTGRADEQYV.